Listed below are T cell receptor beta chains from one sample, sequenced in a study of PD-1 blockade in classical Hodgkin lymphoma. Using immunoSEQ multiplex PCR, the repertoire was profiled, and TCRdb retains in-frame clones only, with some absent. The table has around 25,000 clones, around 84% seen once. This material consisted of CD4+ T cells from blood, taken at baseline. The source is a human donor with classical Hodgkin lymphoma. The CDR3 runs from the conserved cysteine through the conserved F or W. The D gene is left open where the match is weak. Some rows have no size entry. The others give once, few or many, or a class for an expanded clone.

.	TRBV28	.	TRBJ2-5	TGTGCCAGCAGTTTGGGTCAACCGGGTCGAAAGACCCAGTACTTC	CASSLGQPGRKTQYF
TRBD1	TRBV6-5	.	TRBJ1-2	TGTGCCAGCAGTACCGGGACAGGGCGAAACTATGGCTACACCTTC	CASSTGTGRNYGYTF
TRBD2	TRBV28	once	TRBJ2-1	TGTGCCAGCCGACTGGGGGGGTCGGTTTCCTACAATGAGCAGTTCTTC	CASRLGGSVSYNEQFF
TRBD1	TRBV29-1	once	TRBJ1-2	TGCAGCGTGGGGCCGGGACAGGACTATGGCTACACCTTC	CSVGPGQDYGYTF
.	TRBV2	few	TRBJ1-2	TGTGCCAGCAGTGCGCAGAGCTCGGACACCTCCTATGGCTACACCTTC	CASSAQSSDTSYGYTF
TRBD1	TRBV6-1	.	TRBJ2-1	TGTGCCAGCAGTGATGGGGGACAGGCCTACAATGAGCAGTTCTTC	CASSDGGQAYNEQFF
.	TRBV7-9	.	TRBJ2-5	TGTGCCAGCAGCTTAACCGGGACAAGGGAGACCCAGTACTTC	CASSLTGTRETQYF
TRBD2	TRBV18	.	TRBJ2-7	TGTGCCAGCTCACCTTTTAGCGGGGGGACCTACGAGCAGTACTTC	CASSPFSGGTYEQYF
.	TRBV18	.	TRBJ1-2	TGTGCCAGCTCACCAGAGGGGCTAAGCTATGGCTACACCTTC	CASSPEGLSYGYTF
.	TRBV10-1	.	TRBJ1-1	TGCGCCAGCAGTGACGACGGGACAAACACTGAAGCTTTCTTT	CASSDDGTNTEAFF
.	TRBV5-6	.	TRBJ1-6	TGTGCCAGCAGCTTGGTAGCCCTACGGACTCTTAATTCACCCCTCCACTTT	CASSLVALRTLNSPLHF
.	TRBV6-6	.	TRBJ1-1	TGTGCCAGCTCCAACCCAGGCACTGAAGCTTTCTTT	CASSNPGTEAFF
.	TRBV7-2	.	TRBJ2-5	TGTGCCAGCAGCTTAGGTCTTCAAGAGACCCAGTACTTC	CASSLGLQETQYF
.	TRBV4-2	few	TRBJ2-1	TGTGCCAGCAGCCCACCGACAGGTTACAATGAGCAGTTCTTC	CASSPPTGYNEQFF
.	TRBV5-4	.	TRBJ1-1	TGTGCCAGCAGCCTACAGGGAGGATACACTGAAGCTTTCTTT	CASSLQGGYTEAFF
.	TRBV7-7	.	TRBJ1-1	TGTGCCAGCAGCCAAGGGGCGCCGGGAGAAACTGAAGCTTTCTTT	CASSQGAPGETEAFF
.	TRBV4-3	.	TRBJ2-5	TGCGCCAGCAGCCAAGATAGGGGGGCGACGCGGACCCAGTACTTC	CASSQDRGATRTQYF
.	TRBV28	once	TRBJ1-2	TGTGCCAGTTCCCGATATGGCTACACCTTC	CASSRYGYTF
TRBD1	TRBV6-1	.	TRBJ2-7	TGTGCCAGCTCCCCGTACAGGGGGTGGGAGCAGTACTTC	CASSPYRGWEQYF
.	TRBV19	few	TRBJ1-2	TGTGCCAGTACTACCACAGCCACTAACTATGGCTACACCTTC	CASTTTATNYGYTF
.	TRBV7-2	.	TRBJ1-3	TGTGCCAGCAGCTTAGTTACGGGGAACACCATATATTTT	CASSLVTGNTIYF
.	TRBV7-2	.	TRBJ1-1	TGTGCCAGCAGCTTAAACCGGGACACTAATGGAGGTTTCTTT	CASSLNRDTNGGFF
TRBD2	TRBV5-6	.	TRBJ2-1	TGTGCCAGCAGCTTAGGCGGGGGGGCAAATGAGCAGTTCTTC	CASSLGGGANEQFF
TRBD2	TRBV5-1	.	TRBJ2-5	TGCGCCAGCAGCACGGGGAGTCTCCCCGGGGGGGAGACCCAGTACTTC	CASSTGSLPGGETQYF
.	TRBV7-8	.	TRBJ2-7	TGTGCCAGCAGCTACGACAGAAAAACCTACGAGCAGTACTTC	CASSYDRKTYEQYF
.	TRBV11-2	.	TRBJ1-6	TGTGCCAGCAGCTTTCTAACGACTCCCGGGAATTCACCCCTCCACTTT	CASSFLTTPGNSPLHF
.	TRBV2	.	TRBJ2-3	TGTGCCAGCGGCTCCGGGACTTTCTACACAGATACGCAGTATTTT	CASGSGTFYTDTQYF
.	TRBV7-9	.	TRBJ1-5	TGTGCCAGCAGCCCCCTAAGTAGCAATCAGCCCCAGCATTTT	CASSPLSSNQPQHF
TRBD1	TRBV7-2	once	TRBJ2-7	TGTGCCAGCAGCCCTGACAGGGGGAGAAACGAGCAGTACTTC	CASSPDRGRNEQYF
.	TRBV19	once	TRBJ2-5	TGTGCCAGTAGTCGGGGTGTAGAGACCCAGTACTTC	CASSRGVETQYF
TRBD1	TRBV6-5	.	TRBJ2-5	TGTGCCAGCCGGACAGGGGACGGAGAGACCCAGTACTTC	CASRTGDGETQYF
.	TRBV4-2	few	TRBJ1-1	TGTGCCAGCAGCCAAGGGGGGGCGGACCACACTGAAGCTTTCTTT	CASSQGGADHTEAFF
TRBD1	TRBV28	.	TRBJ1-1	TGTGCCAGCCTTCGTCCCCCCGGGACAGGCCTTCGAGGGGAAGCTTTCTTT	CASLRPPGTGLRGEAFF
TRBD2	TRBV5-1	.	TRBJ2-7	TGCGCCAGCAGCCACGGACTAGCGGGTACCTACGAGCAGTACTTC	CASSHGLAGTYEQYF
.	TRBV6-4	.	TRBJ2-1	TGTGCCAGCAGCCCTCCAGGGGGGGTGCAGTTCTTC	CASSPPGGVQFF
TRBD1	TRBV6-5	.	TRBJ2-2	TGTGCCAGCAGCCTGGGGCAGGGGGACACCGGGGAGCTGTTTTTT	CASSLGQGDTGELFF
TRBD1	TRBV7-2	.	TRBJ2-7	TGTGCCAGCAGCTTAGGAAGACAGGGCTACGAGCAGTACTTC	CASSLGRQGYEQYF
TRBD1	TRBV7-2	.	TRBJ1-5	TGTGCCAGCAGCGGAGACAGGGGTAGTCAGCCCCAGCATTTT	CASSGDRGSQPQHF
.	TRBV11-3	few	TRBJ2-1	TGTGCCAGCAGCTTAACCAGGGGTGGCGATGAGCAGTTCTTC	CASSLTRGGDEQFF
.	TRBV5-8	once	TRBJ1-4	TGTGCCAGCAGCTTGGTAGTGGGCTCAAATGAAAAACTGTTTTTT	CASSLVVGSNEKLFF
TRBD1	TRBV7-6	.	TRBJ1-4	TGTGCCAGCAGCCCTCGCGCGGGACAGTCATCAGAAAAACTGTTTTTT	CASSPRAGQSSEKLFF
.	TRBV7-2	.	TRBJ2-1	TGTGCCAGCAGCCAAGACCCGAGCTCCTACAATGAGCAGTTCTTC	CASSQDPSSYNEQFF
.	TRBV19	.	TRBJ1-5	TGTGCCAGTAGTAAGAGGGAAGGTAATCAGCCCCAGCATTTT	CASSKREGNQPQHF
.	TRBV19	.	TRBJ1-2	TGTGCCAGTAGTTTAAACAGGGAATTCGGCTATGGCTACACCTTC	CASSLNREFGYGYTF
.	TRBV18	.	TRBJ1-1	TGTGCCAGCTCAACCGGGACGGTGAACACTGAAGCTTTCTTT	CASSTGTVNTEAFF
TRBD1	TRBV7-2	once	TRBJ2-7	TGTGCCAGCAGCGCAGATACCGGGACAGGGACCTACGAGCAGTACTTC	CASSADTGTGTYEQYF
TRBD1	TRBV9	.	TRBJ1-2	TGTGCCAGCAGCGCCGGACAGGGGGCAAGGGGAGGCTATGGCTACACCTTC	CASSAGQGARGGYGYTF
TRBD1	TRBV6-1	.	TRBJ1-2	TGTGCCAGCAGTGAATGGGACAGGGGTGGCTACACCTTC	CASSEWDRGGYTF
.	TRBV5-1	.	TRBJ2-7	TGCGCCAGCAGTCCGGGAAGACCGATCTACGAGCAGTACTTC	CASSPGRPIYEQYF
TRBD1	TRBV6-4	.	TRBJ1-2	TGTGCCAGCAGTTTGACAGGGGGCGAAAACTATGGCTACACCTTC	CASSLTGGENYGYTF
.	TRBV19	.	TRBJ1-5	TGTGCCAGTAGTATAGAGGGGCAGGGCTCCCCTCCCCAGCATTTT	CASSIEGQGSPPQHF